This TCR beta chain was captured by sequencing in a study of blood T cell repertoires in COVID-19. About the study: Donors in the United States, Italy and Spain gave samples during acute or convalescent COVID-19. In each case, the material was cDNA or gDNA derived from T cells, B-cell-depleted T cells, or PBMCs.

The CDR3 totals 14 residues. The V end was cut by 2 bases, the J end by 0 bases, with 8 bases between. The germline gives CDR1 SGHTA, CDR2 FQGNSA. This clone is a singleton in its sample. Generated by immunoSEQ multiplex PCR, the TCRdb table keeps only in-frame clones and is missing some. The sample lists approximately 200,000 clones, about 80% seen once, with approximately 2.9% in the top ten. This TCR came from a woman aged 25 to 39 who had recovered from COVID-19. This sequence joins TRBV7-2 and TRBJ2-7; the D gene is possibly TRBD1 (6 bases). Specimen: peripheral blood. The CDR3 spells CASSLWDTSYEQYF. In DNA form, the CDR3 reads TGTGCCAGCAGCTTATGGGACACCTCCTACGAGCAGTACTTC.